The clone carrying this T cell receptor (beta chain) appeared many times. Antigen specificity is unknown. Germline CDR1 MNHNY, CDR2 SVGAGI (reference sequence). The CDR3 consists of 17 residues. V dropped 2 bases and J dropped 1; count of bases not matched to a gene: 7. One entry per CDR3 protein, called by TCRdb with MiXCR from the multiplex PCR reads. The data show fewer than 200,000 distinct CDR3 sequences, with approximately 30% seen just once and about 3.9% held by the top ten. This sample was taken from a study of breast tumors, draining lymph nodes, adjacent tissues. Notes on the study in general: Compared with lymph nodes, tumors were less diverse; compared with nontumor tissue, more. The data were judged consistent with most tumor T cells coming from lymph node and expanding in tumor.

Breast cancer patients provided tissue from their axillary draining lymph nodes. This chain connects TRBV6-6 to TRBJ1-5; 8 bases are a match to TRBD1. The sequencing sample was made of axillary lymph node tissue. The receptor was isolated from a female donor with breast cancer. Some clones in this sample may be carry-over from other donors' samples. Here the CDR3 reads CASSYGAGGLSNQPQHF. In DNA, the CDR3 is TGTGCCAGCAGTTACGGCGCAGGGGGCCTGAGCAATCAGCCCCAGCATTTT.